Only a few counts were recorded for the clone carrying this TCR beta chain. Antigen: not known. CDR1 is LGHDT, CDR2 YNNKEL, per germline (reference sequence). V shed 0 bases and J shed 4 bases, with 4 bases lying between them. The CDR3 extends over 13 amino acids. These data come from a study of T cell responses to AZD1222 COVID-19 vaccine. Sequencing used immunoSEQ multiplex PCR; TCRdb keeps in-frame clones, though not all of them. Altogether under 130,000 clones are present, roughly 90% being singletons, with the ten largest covering around 2.5%. Whole-study findings and limits: Clonal diversity was possibly underestimated, and white British individuals and females predominated among donors.

This chain uses TRBV3-1 (or the pseudogene TRBV3-2) with TRBJ1-5; D unresolved. The sequenced sample was peripheral blood, obtained on day 0 of AZD1222 vaccination. The origin of this receptor is an adult in good health. This CDR3 reads CASSQDRNQPQHF. The DNA of the CDR3 is TGTGCCAGCAGCCAAGACAGGAATCAGCCCCAGCATTTT.